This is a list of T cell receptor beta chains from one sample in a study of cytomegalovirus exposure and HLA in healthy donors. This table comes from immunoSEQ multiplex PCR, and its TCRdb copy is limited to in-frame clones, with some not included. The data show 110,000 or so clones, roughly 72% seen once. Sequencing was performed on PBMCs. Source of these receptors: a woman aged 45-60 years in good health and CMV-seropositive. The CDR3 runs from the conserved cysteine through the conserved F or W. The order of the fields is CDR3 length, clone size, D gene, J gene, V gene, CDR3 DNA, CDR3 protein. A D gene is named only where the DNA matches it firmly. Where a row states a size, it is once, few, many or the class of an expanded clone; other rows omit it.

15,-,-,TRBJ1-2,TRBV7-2,TGTGCCAGCAGCTTAGCGCTGGAGGGTGGTTACGGCTACACCTTC,CASSLALEGGYGYTF
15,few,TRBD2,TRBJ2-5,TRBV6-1,TGTGCCAGCAGGTGGGCGGGGGGTTACCAAGAGACCCAGTACTTC,CASRWAGGYQETQYF
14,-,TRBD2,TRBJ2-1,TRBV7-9,TGTGCCAGCAGCTTTCTAGCGGGCTACAATGAGCAGTTCTTC,CASSFLAGYNEQFF
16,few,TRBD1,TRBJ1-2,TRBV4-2,TGTGCCAGCAGCCAAGAAGTACAGGGGCACAACTATGGCTACACCTTC,CASSQEVQGHNYGYTF
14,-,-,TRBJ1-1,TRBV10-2,TGCGCCAGCAGTGACGAGGTTACGAACACTGAAGCTTTCTTT,CASSDEVTNTEAFF
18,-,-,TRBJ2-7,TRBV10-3,TGTGCCATCAGTGAGTCGAGATCGAGCAGGGCCACTATTTTGGAGCAGTACTTC,CAISESRSSRATILEQYF
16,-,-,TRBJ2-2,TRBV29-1,TGCAGCGTTGATTTACGGGAGTCCGCGAACACCGGGGAGCTGTTTTTT,CSVDLRESANTGELFF
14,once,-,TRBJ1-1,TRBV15,TGTGCCACCAGCATTATAGGGGGGAACACTGAAGCTTTCTTT,CATSIIGGNTEAFF
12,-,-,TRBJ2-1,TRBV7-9,TGTGCCAGCAGCTCTACAGGGCGGGAGCAGTTCTTC,CASSSTGREQFF
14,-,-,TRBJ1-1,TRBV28,TGTGCCAGCAGTTTATTAACAGGGCTCACTGAAGCTTTCTTT,CASSLLTGLTEAFF
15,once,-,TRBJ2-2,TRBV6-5,TGTGCCAGCAGTTTACAAGGACAAAACACCGGGGAGCTGTTTTTT,CASSLQGQNTGELFF
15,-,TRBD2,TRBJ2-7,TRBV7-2,TGTGCCAGCAGCTCAACCGGGACTAGACACTACGAGCAGTACTTC,CASSSTGTRHYEQYF
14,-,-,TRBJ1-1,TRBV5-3,TGTGCCAGAAGCATAGGACAGTTGAACACTGAAGCTTTCTTT,CARSIGQLNTEAFF
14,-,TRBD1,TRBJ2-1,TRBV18,TGTGCCAGCTCACCAGGACAGGGCAACAATGAGCAGTTCTTC,CASSPGQGNNEQFF
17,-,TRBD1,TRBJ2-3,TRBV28,TGTGCCAGCAGTAAGCGACAGGGGTCGAGATACACAGATACGCAGTATTTT,CASSKRQGSRYTDTQYF
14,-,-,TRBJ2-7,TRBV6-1,TGTGCCAGCAGTGAATCGGGGAACCGCTACGAGCAGTACTTC,CASSESGNRYEQYF
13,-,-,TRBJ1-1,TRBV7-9,TGTGCCAGCAGCTTCGATACAGGGATTCGCGCTTTCTTT,CASSFDTGIRAFF
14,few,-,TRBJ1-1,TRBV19,TGTGCCAGTACGGGGGTTCGCGGGAACACTGAAGCTTTCTTT,CASTGVRGNTEAFF
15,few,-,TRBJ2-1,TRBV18,TGTGCCAGCTCACCGGACTTCATTAACAACAATGAGCAGTTCTTC,CASSPDFINNNEQFF
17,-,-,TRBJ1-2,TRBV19,TGTGCCAGTACCCACTCACCTGGACAGCCGGCTTACTATGGCTACACCTTC,CASTHSPGQPAYYGYTF
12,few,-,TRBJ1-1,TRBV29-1,TGCAGCGCGACAGTAATGAACACTGAAGCTTTCTTT,CSATVMNTEAFF
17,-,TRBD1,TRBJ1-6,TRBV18,TGTGCCAGCTCTCAAGCTTACAGGGGGACCTATAATTCACCCCTCCACTTT,CASSQAYRGTYNSPLHF
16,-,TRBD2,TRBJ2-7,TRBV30,TGTGCCTGGAGCCCGGTACTAGCGGGGAGGAGTTACGAGCAGTACTTC,CAWSPVLAGRSYEQYF
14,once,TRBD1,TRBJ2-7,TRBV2,TGTGCCAGCCGCCGGGACAGGTCGACCTACGAGCAGTACTTC,CASRRDRSTYEQYF
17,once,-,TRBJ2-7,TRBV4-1,TGCGCCAGCAGCCAAGTAACCGGGGTTTATGATTCCTACGAGCAGTACTTC,CASSQVTGVYDSYEQYF